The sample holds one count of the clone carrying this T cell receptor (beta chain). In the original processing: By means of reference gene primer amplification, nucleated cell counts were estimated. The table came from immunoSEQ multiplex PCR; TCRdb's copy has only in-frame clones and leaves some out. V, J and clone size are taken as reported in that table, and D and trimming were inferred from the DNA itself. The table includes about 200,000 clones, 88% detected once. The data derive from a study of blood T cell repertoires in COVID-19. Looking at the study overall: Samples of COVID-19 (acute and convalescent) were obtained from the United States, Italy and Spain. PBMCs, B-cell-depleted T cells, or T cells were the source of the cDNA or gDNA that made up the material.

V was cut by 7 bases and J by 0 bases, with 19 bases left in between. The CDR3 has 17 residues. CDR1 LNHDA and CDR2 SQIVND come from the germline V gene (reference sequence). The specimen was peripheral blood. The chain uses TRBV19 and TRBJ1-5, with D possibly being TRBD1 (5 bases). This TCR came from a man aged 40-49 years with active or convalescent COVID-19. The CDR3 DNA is TGTGCCAGTACTCCTCGCGGGGGAGGGTATAGCAATCAGCCCCAGCATTTT. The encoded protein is CASTPRGGGYSNQPQHF. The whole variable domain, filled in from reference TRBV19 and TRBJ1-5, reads DGGITQSPKYLFRKEGQNVTLSCEQNLNHDAMYWYRQDPGQGLRLIYYSQIVNDFQKGDIAEGYSVSREKKESFPLTVTSAQKNPTAFYLCASTPRGGGYSNQPQHFGDGTRLSIL.